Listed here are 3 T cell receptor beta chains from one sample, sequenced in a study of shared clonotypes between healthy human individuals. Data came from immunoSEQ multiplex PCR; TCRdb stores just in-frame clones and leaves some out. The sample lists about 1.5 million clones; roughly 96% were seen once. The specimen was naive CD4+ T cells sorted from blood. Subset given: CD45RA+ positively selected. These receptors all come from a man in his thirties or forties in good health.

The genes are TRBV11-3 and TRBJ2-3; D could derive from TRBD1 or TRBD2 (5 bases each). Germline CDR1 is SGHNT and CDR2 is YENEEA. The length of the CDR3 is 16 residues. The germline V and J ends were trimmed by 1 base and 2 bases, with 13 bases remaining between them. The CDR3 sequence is CASSLGQGEVTDTQYF. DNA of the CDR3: TGTGCCAGCAGCTTAGGGCAGGGAGAAGTCACAGATACGCAGTATTTT. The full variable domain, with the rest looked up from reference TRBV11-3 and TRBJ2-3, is EAGVVQSPRYKIIEKKQPVAFWCNPISGHNTLYWYLQNLGQGPELLIRYENEEAVDDSQLPKDRFSAERLKGVDSTLKIQPAELGDSAVYLCASSLGQGEVTDTQYFGPGTRLTVL.

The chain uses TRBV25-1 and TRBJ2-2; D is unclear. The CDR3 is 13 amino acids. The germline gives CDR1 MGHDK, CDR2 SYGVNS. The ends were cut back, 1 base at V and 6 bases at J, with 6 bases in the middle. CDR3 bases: TGTGCCAGCAGTGAATTGGTCCCCGGGGAGCTGTTTTTT. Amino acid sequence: CASSELVPGELFF.

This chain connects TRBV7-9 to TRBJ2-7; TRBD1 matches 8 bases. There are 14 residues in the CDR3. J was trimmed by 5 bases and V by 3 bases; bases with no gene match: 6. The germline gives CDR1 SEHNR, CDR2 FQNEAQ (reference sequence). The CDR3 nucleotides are TGTGCCAGCAGCTTCGGACAGGGTCGCCACGAGCAGTACTTC. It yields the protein CASSFGQGRHEQYF.